The present TCR beta chain was sequenced within a study of CD8+ T cells in alopecia areata. Study-wide points: TCR sharing across patients was less clear than in mice, possibly HLA-related. Scalp clonality decreased significantly with tofacitinib, and so did expanded CD8+ clones among the top 100.

The CDR3 spans 13 residues. V was trimmed by 0 bases and J by 8 bases, leaving 10 bases between them. CDR1 and CDR2 from the germline V gene are MNHEY and SVGAGI. Documented treatment: oral pan-JAK inhibitor, 5-10 mg twice daily. Reverse transcription of extracted RNA yielded cDNA, which provided the sequencing template. Some clones are missing from TCRdb's copy, which holds only in-frame ones; the method was immunoSEQ multiplex PCR. The sample includes 150,000 to 200,000 clones, about half of them seen just once. Concerning this clone: Its specificity is not known.

The sequences come from CD8+ T cells sorted from blood, collected at week 52, from a patient treated with tofacitinib. V and J are TRBV6-5 and TRBJ1-2; a possible D gene is TRBD1 (5 bases). The TCR was taken from a human donor with alopecia areata. Here the CDR3 DNA reads TGTGCCAGCAGTTACTCATCGGGGGTGGGCTACACCTTC. Protein sequence: CASSYSSGVGYTF.